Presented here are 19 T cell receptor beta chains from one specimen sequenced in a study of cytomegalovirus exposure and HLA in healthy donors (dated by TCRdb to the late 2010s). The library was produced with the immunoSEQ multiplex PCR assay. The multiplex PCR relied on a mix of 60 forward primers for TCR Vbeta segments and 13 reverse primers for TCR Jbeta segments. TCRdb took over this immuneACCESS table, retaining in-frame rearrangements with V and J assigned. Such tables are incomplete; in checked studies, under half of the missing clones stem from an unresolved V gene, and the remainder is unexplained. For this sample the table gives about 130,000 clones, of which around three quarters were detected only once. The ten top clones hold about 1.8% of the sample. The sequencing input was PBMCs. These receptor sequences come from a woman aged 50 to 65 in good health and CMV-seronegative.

The CDR3 coding sequence is TGTGCCAGCAGCGTAGCAGGGGGCTTATCATACAATGAGCAGTTCTTC. Residues: CASSVAGGLSYNEQFF. The rearrangement links TRBV9 to TRBJ2-1, with 8 bases lining up with TRBD1. V lost 0 bases to trimming and J lost 4 bases; unmatched junction nucleotides: 6. Germline CDR1 and CDR2: SGDLS and YYNGEE. The CDR3 runs to 16 residues.

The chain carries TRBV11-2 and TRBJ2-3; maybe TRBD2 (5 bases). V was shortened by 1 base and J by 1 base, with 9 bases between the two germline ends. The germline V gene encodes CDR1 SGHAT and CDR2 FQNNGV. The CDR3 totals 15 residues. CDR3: CASSLAGSGTDTQYF. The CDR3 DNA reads TGTGCCAGCAGCTTAGCGGGGAGCGGCACAGATACGCAGTATTTT.

The CDR3 loop is CASSLALGGVTDTQYF. CDR3 DNA: TGCGCCAGCAGCTTGGCCCTCGGGGGAGTTACAGATACGCAGTATTTT. The J gene is TRBJ2-3, the V gene TRBV5-1, with D tentatively TRBD2 (6 bases). The CDR3 contains 16 residues. V shed 0 bases and J shed 3 bases, with 14 bases lying between them. Germline values: CDR1 SGHRS, CDR2 YFSETQ.

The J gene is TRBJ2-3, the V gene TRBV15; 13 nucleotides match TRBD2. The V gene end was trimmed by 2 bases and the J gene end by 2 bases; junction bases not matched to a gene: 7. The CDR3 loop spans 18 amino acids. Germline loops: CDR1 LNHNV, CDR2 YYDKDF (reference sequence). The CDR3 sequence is CATSRFPGLAGFTDTQYF. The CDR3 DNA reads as TGTGCCACCAGCAGATTTCCGGGACTAGCGGGGTTCACAGATACGCAGTATTTT.

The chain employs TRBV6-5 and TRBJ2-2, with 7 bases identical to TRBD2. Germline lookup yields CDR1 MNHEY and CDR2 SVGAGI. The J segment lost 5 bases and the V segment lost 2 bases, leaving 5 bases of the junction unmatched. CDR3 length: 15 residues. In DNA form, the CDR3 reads TGTGCCAGCAGTTACGCGGAGGGAGGGACCGGGGAGCTGTTTTTT. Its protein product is CASSYAEGGTGELFF.

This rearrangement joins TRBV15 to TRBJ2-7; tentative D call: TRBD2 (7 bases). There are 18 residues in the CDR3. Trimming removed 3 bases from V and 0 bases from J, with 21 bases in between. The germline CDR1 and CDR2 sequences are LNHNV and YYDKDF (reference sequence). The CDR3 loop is CATSSDWLGRGASYEQYF. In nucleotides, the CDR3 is TGTGCCACCAGCAGCGATTGGCTTGGACGGGGGGCCTCCTACGAGCAGTACTTC.

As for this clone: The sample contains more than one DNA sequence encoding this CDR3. CDR3 nucleotide sequence: TGCGCCAGCAGTGAGACAGGGGGCTATGGCTACACCTTC. Translation: CASSETGGYGYTF. This chain joins TRBV5-1 and TRBJ1-2; TRBD1 matches at 9 bases. V lost 5 bases to trimming and J lost 4 bases; unmatched junction nucleotides: 3. This CDR3 has 13 residues. Germline V gene lookup returns CDR1 SGHRS and CDR2 YFSETQ.

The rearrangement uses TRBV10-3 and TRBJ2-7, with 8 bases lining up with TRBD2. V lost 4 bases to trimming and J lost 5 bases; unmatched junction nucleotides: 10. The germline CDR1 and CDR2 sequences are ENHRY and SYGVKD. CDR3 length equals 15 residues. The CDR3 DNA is TGTGCCATCAGTGGGACGATAGCGGGACGCGACGAGCAGTACTTC. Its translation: CAISGTIAGRDEQYF.

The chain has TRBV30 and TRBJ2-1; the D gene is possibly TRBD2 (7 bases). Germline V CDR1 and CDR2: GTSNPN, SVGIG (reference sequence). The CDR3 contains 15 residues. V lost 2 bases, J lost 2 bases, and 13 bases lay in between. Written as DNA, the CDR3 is TGTGCCTGGAGTCCCGGGGGGCAAGCCTACAATGAGCAGTTCTTC. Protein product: CAWSPGGQAYNEQFF. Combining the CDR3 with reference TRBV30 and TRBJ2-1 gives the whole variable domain SQTIHQWPATLVQPVGSPLSLECTVEGTSNPNLYWYRQAAGRGLQLLFYSVGIGQISSEVPQNLSASRPQDRQFILSSKKLLLSDSGFYLCAWSPGGQAYNEQFFGPGTRLTVL.

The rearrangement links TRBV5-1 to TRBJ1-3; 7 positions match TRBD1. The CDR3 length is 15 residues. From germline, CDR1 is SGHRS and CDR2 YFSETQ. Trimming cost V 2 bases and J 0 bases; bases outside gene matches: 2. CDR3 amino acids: CASSLRQGSGNTIYF. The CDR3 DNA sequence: TGCGCCAGCAGCTTACGACAGGGCTCTGGAAACACCATATATTTT. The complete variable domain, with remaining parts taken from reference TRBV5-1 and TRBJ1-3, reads KAGVTQTPRYLIKTRGQQVTLSCSPISGHRSVSWYQQTPGQGLQFLFEYFSETQRNKGNFPGRFSGRQFSNSRSEMNVSTLELGDSALYLCASSLRQGSGNTIYFGEGSWLTVV.

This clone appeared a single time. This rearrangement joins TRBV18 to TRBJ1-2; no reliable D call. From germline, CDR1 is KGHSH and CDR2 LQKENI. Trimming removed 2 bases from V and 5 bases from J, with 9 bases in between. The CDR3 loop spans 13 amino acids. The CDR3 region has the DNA TGTGCCAGCTCACCAATCCGAGGGTATGGCTACACCTTC. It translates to CASSPIRGYGYTF. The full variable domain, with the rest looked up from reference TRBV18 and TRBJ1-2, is NAGVMQNPRHLVRRRGQEARLRCSPMKGHSHVYWYRQLPEEGLKFMVYLQKENIIDESGMPKERFSAEFPKEGPSILRIQQVVRGDSAAYFCASSPIRGYGYTFGSGTRLTVV.

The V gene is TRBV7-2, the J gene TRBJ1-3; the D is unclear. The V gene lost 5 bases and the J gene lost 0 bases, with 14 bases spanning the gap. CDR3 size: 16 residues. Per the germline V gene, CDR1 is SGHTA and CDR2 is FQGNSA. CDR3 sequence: CASSQWVGVSGNTIYF. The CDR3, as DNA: TGTGCCAGCAGCCAGTGGGTGGGAGTCTCTGGAAACACCATATATTTT.

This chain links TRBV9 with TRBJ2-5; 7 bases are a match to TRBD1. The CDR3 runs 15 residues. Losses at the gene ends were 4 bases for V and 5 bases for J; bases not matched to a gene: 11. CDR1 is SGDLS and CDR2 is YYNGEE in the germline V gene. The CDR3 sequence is CASSLGTVYRETQYF. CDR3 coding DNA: TGTGCCAGCAGCCTTGGGACAGTCTATAGGGAGACCCAGTACTTC.

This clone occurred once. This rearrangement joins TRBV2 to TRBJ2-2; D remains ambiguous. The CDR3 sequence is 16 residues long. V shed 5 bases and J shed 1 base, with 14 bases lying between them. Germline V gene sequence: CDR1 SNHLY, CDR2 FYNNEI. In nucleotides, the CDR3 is TGTGCCAGCAGTTTCCCAGGTACTTTGAACACCGGGGAGCTGTTTTTT. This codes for CASSFPGTLNTGELFF.

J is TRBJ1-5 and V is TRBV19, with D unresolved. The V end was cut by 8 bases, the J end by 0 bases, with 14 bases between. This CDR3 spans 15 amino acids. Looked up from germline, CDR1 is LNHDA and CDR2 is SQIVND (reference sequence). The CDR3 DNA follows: TGTGCCAGTTCCACCTCGTGGCTTAGCAATCAGCCCCAGCATTTT. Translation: CASSTSWLSNQPQHF.

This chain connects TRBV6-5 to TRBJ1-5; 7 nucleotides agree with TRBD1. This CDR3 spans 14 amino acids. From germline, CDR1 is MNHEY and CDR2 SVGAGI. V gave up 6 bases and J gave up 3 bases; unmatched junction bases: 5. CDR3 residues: CASSTGQPNQPQHF. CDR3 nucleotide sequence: TGTGCCAGCAGCACGGGACAGCCCAATCAGCCCCAGCATTTT.

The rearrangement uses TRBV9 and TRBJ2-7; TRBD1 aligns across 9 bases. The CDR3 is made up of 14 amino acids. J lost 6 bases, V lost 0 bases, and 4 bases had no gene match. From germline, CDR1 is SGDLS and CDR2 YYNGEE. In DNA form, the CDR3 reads TGTGCCAGCAGCGTAGACAGGGGGCGCGGCGAGCAGTACTTC. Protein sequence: CASSVDRGRGEQYF.

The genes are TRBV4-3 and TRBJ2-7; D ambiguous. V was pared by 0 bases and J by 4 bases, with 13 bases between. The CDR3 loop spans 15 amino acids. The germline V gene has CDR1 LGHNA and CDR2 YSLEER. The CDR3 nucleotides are TGCGCCAGCAGCCAAGATTTGACGGGTGGGTACGAGCAGTACGTC. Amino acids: CASSQDLTGGYEQYV.

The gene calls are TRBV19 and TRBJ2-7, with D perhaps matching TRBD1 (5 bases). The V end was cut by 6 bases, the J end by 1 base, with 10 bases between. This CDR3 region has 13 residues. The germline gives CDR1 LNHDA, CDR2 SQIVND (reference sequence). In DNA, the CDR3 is TGTGCCAGTAGCCAGGACATATCCTACGAGCAGTACTTC. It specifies CASSQDISYEQYF.